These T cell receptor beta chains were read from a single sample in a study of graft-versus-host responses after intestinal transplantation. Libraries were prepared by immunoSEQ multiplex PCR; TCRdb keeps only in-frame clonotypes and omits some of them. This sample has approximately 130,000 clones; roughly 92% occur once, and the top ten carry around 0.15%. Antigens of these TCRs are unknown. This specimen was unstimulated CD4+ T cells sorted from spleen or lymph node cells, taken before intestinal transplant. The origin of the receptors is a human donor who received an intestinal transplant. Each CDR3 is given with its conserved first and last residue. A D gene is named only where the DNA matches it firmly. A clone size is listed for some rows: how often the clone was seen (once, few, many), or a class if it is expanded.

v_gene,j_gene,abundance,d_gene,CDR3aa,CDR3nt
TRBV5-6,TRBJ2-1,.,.,CASSLTREQFF,TGTGCCAGCAGCTTGACTCGGGAGCAGTTCTTC
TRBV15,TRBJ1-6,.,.,CATRRGRRGTYSPLHF,TGTGCCACCCGGAGGGGACGGCGGGGGACATATTCACCCCTCCACTTT
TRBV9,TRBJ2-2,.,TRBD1,CASSGGGEVTGELFF,TGTGCCAGCAGCGGAGGGGGCGAGGTCACCGGGGAGCTGTTTTTT
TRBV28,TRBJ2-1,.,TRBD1,CASTLGTGWPNEQFF,TGTGCCAGCACCCTGGGGACAGGGTGGCCCAATGAGCAGTTCTTC
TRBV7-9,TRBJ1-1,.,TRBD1,CASSLDGQGSGTEAFF,TGTGCCAGCAGCTTAGACGGACAGGGATCGGGTACTGAAGCTTTCTTT
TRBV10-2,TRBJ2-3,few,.,CASSEASRNTQYF,TGCGCCAGCAGTGAGGCTAGCCGGAATACGCAGTATTTT
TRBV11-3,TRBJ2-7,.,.,CASSPPLGSTSEQYF,TGTGCCAGCAGCCCACCCCTCGGGTCTACTAGCGAGCAGTACTTC
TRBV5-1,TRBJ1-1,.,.,CASSLDPVNTEAFF,TGCGCCAGCAGCTTGGATCCGGTTAACACTGAAGCTTTCTTT
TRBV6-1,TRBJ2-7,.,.,CASNRGGQVLIEQYF,TGTGCCAGCAACCGGGGGGGACAGGTCCTGATAGAGCAGTACTTC
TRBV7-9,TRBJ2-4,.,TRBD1,CASSLGPHRGKKNIQYF,TGTGCCAGCAGCTTAGGGCCTCACAGGGGAAAGAAAAACATTCAGTACTTC
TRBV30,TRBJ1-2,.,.,CAWSEGYGYTF,TGTGCCTGGAGTGAAGGTTATGGCTACACCTTC
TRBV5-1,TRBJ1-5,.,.,CASSLDGNHNQPQHF,TGCGCCAGCAGCTTGGATGGGAATCACAATCAGCCCCAGCATTTT
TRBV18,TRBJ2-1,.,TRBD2,CASSPAGGHNEQFF,TGTGCCAGCTCACCTGCGGGGGGCCACAATGAGCAGTTCTTC
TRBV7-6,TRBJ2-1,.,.,CASSLDEGGQAEQFF,TGTGCCAGCAGCTTAGATGAGGGGGGGCAAGCTGAGCAGTTCTTC
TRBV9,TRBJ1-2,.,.,CASSVGGEGNYGYTF,TGTGCCAGCAGCGTAGGAGGGGAGGGGAACTATGGCTACACCTTC
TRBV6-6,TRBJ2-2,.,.,CASRGTGELFF,TGTGCCAGCAGGGGGACCGGGGAGCTGTTTTTT
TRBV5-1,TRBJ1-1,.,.,CASSLDRSAGVTEAFF,TGCGCCAGCAGCTTAGACAGGAGCGCCGGGGTCACTGAAGCTTTCTTT
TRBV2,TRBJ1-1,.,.,CASIPAPGTEAFF,TGTGCCAGCATCCCGGCCCCGGGGACTGAAGCTTTCTTT
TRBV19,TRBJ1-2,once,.,CASSIPTARYYGYTF,TGTGCCAGTAGTATCCCCACGGCCAGGTACTATGGCTACACCTTC
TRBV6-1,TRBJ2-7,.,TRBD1,CASSRDSQGYEQYF,TGTGCCAGCAGTCGGGACAGCCAGGGTTACGAGCAGTACTTC
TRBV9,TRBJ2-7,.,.,CASSPPGTAEQYF,TGTGCCAGCAGCCCCCCCGGGACGGCCGAGCAGTACTTC
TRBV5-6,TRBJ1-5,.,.,CASSLGVTGHQPQHF,TGTGCCAGCAGCTTGGGCGTAACGGGACATCAGCCCCAGCATTTT
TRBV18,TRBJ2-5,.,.,CASSRLRDEAQYF,TGTGCCAGCTCGCGCCTTAGGGATGAGGCCCAGTACTTC
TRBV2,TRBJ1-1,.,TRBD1,CAIAGTATEAFF,TGTGCCATAGCCGGGACAGCCACTGAAGCTTTCTTT
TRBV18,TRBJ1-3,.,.,CASYGNTIYF,TGTGCCAGTTACGGAAACACCATATATTTT
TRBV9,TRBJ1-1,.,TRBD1,CASSHRGDTEAFF,TGTGCCAGCAGCCACAGGGGGGACACTGAAGCTTTCTTT
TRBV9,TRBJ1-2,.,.,CASSATPTANYGYTF,TGTGCCAGCAGCGCCACCCCGACAGCTAACTATGGCTACACCTTC
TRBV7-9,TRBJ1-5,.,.,CASSLDLLGGPQHF,TGTGCCAGCAGCCTGGACCTATTGGGAGGGCCCCAGCATTTT
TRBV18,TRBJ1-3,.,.,CASSPNSPGLYPGNTIYF,TGTGCCAGCTCACCTAACTCGCCGGGACTCTATCCAGGAAACACCATATATTTT
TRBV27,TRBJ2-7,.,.,CASTSPVSYEQYF,TGTGCCAGCACCTCCCCAGTCTCCTACGAGCAGTACTTC
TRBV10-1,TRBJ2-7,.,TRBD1,CASSDPNRGEQYF,TGCGCCAGCAGTGACCCCAACAGGGGCGAGCAGTACTTC
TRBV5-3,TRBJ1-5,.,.,CARGVGVGGQPQHF,TGTGCCAGAGGGGTAGGGGTAGGCGGTCAGCCCCAGCATTTT
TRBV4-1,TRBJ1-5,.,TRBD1,CASSPGQFNQPQHF,TGCGCCAGCAGCCCGGGACAGTTCAATCAGCCCCAGCATTTT
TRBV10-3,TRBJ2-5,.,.,CAISESTEETQYF,TGTGCCATCAGTGAGTCGACGGAAGAGACCCAGTACTTC
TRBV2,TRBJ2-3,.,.,CASSEDTDTQYF,TGTGCCAGCAGTGAGGACACAGATACGCAGTATTTT
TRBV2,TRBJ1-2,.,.,CASSLKSGYGYTF,TGTGCCAGCAGTTTGAAATCGGGGTATGGCTACACCTTC
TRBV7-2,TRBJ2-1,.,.,CASSLLVEQFF,TGTGCCAGCAGCTTATTGGTTGAGCAGTTCTTC
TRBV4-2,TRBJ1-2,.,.,CASSQVLGEWYGYTF,TGTGCCAGCAGCCAAGTTCTGGGAGAATGGTATGGCTACACCTTC
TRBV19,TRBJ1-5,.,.,CASLYSNQPQHF,TGTGCCAGCCTGTATAGCAATCAGCCCCAGCATTTT
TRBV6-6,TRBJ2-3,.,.,CASSLQGRTDTQYF,TGTGCCAGCAGTTTACAGGGACGCACAGATACGCAGTATTTT
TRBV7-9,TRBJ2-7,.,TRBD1,CASSPYQGQSYEQYF,TGTGCCAGCAGCCCCTATCAGGGACAGAGCTACGAGCAGTACTTC
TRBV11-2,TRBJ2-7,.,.,CASSLVTPYEQYF,TGTGCCAGCAGCTTAGTGACACCTTACGAGCAGTACTTC
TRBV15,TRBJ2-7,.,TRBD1,CATSLDRGFEQYF,TGTGCCACCAGCCTGGACAGGGGTTTCGAGCAGTACTTC
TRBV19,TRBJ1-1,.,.,CASSLRRMNTEAFF,TGTGCCAGTAGTCTACGACGGATGAACACTGAAGCTTTCTTT
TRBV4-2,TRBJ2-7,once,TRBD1,CASSQEADRGYMNEQYF,TGTGCCAGCAGCCAAGAAGCGGACAGGGGCTACATGAACGAGCAGTACTTC
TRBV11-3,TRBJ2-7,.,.,CASSLAGQMDEQYF,TGTGCCAGCAGCTTAGCGGGCCAGATGGACGAGCAGTACTTC
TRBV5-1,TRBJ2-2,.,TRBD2,CASSLAAGDVGELFF,TGCGCCAGCAGCTTGGCGGCGGGGGATGTCGGGGAGCTGTTTTTT
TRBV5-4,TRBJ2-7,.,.,CASSLGTANSYEQYF,TGTGCCAGCAGCTTAGGGACTGCGAACTCCTACGAGCAGTACTTC
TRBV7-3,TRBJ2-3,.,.,CASSVTGGVRDTQYF,TGTGCCAGCAGCGTCACAGGGGGGGTGAGGGATACGCAGTATTTT
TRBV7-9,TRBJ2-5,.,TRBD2,CASSVGLAVQETQYF,TGTGCCAGCAGCGTGGGACTAGCGGTGCAAGAGACCCAGTACTTC
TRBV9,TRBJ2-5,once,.,CASSPHPGIQETQYF,TGTGCCAGCAGCCCACACCCGGGAATTCAAGAGACCCAGTACTTC
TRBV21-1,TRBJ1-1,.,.,CASSVPGGLNTEAFF,TGTGCCAGCAGCGTTCCAGGGGGCTTGAACACTGAAGCTTTCTTT
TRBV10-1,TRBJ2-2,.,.,CASSASGGTGELFF,TGCGCCAGCAGTGCCAGCGGAGGGACCGGGGAGCTGTTTTTT
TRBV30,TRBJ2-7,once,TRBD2,CAWSPSGTTYEQYF,TGTGCCTGGAGTCCGAGTGGGACTACCTACGAGCAGTACTTC
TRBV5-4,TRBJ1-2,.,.,CASTFVGVHGGYTF,TGTGCCAGCACCTTTGTCGGGGTTCACGGTGGCTACACCTTC
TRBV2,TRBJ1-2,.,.,CASSETLGYGYTF,TGTGCCAGCAGTGAAACTCTGGGCTATGGCTACACCTTC
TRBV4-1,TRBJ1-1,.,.,CASSQVQGDTEAFF,TGCGCCAGCAGCCAAGTTCAAGGGGACACTGAAGCTTTCTTT
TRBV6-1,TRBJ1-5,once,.,CASSLGRANQPQHF,TGTGCCAGCAGTTTGGGACGGGCTAATCAGCCCCAGCATTTT
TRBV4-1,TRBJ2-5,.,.,CASSQDTARVETQYF,TGCGCCAGCAGCCAAGATACCGCCCGGGTGGAGACCCAGTACTTC
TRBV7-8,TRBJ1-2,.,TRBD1,CASSPRQGDGYTF,TGTGCCAGCAGCCCCAGGCAGGGGGACGGCTACACCTTC